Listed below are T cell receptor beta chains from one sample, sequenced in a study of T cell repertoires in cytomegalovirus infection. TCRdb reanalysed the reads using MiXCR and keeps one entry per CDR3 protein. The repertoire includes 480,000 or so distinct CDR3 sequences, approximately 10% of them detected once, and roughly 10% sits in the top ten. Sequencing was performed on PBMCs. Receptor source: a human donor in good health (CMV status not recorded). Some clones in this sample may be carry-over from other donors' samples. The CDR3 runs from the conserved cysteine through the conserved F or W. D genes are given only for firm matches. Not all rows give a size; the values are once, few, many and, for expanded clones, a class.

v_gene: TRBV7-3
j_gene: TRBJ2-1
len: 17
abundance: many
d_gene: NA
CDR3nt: TGTGCCAGCAGCCCGCTCTCTAGACTAGTAGGCTCCAATGAGCAGTTCTTC
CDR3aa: CASSPLSRLVGSNEQFF

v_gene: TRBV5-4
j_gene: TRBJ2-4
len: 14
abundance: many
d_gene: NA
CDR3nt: TGTGCCAGCAGCTTGAAAATCGTGGGAAACATTCAGTACTTC
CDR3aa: CASSLKIVGNIQYF

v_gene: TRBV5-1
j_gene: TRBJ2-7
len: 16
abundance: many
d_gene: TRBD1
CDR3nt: TGCGCCAGCAGCGAGCCTACAGGGGGATCTTCCTACGAGCAGTACTTC
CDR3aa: CASSEPTGGSSYEQYF

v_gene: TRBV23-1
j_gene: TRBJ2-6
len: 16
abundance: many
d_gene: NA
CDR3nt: TGCGCCAGCACCCTAGGGTCCCAGGGTGGGGCCAACGTCCTGACTTTC
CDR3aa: CASTLGSQGGANVLTF

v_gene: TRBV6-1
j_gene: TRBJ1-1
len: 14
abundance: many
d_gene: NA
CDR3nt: TGTGCCAGCATCTCCGGGACGTCGAACACTGAAGCTTTCTTT
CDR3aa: CASISGTSNTEAFF

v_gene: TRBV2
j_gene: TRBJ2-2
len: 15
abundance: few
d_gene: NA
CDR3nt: TGTGCCAGCAGCCCCAGGGGCGCCCACACCGGGGAGCTGTTTTTT
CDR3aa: CASSPRGAHTGELFF

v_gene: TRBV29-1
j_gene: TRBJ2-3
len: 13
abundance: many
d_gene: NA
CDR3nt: TGCAGCGTTGAGGCGCAGTACACAGATACGCAGTATTTT
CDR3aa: CSVEAQYTDTQYF

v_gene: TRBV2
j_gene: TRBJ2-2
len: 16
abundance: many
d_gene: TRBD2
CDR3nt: TGTGCCAGCAGTGTGACTAGCGGGTCAAACACCGGGGAGCTGTTTTTT
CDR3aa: CASSVTSGSNTGELFF

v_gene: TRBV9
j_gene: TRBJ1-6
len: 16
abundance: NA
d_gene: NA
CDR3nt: TGTGCCAGCAGCGTAGGGGAACAGATCAATAATTCACCCCTCCACTTT
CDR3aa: CASSVGEQINNSPLHF

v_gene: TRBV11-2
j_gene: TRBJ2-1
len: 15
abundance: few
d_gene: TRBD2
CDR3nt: TGTGCCAGCAGCTTCTCCCAGCGGGGCCACAATGAGCAGTTCTTC
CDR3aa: CASSFSQRGHNEQFF

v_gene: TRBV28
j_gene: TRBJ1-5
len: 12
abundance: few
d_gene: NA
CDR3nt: TGTGCCAGCAGGGGGTTCCATCAGCCCCAGCATTTT
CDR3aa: CASRGFHQPQHF

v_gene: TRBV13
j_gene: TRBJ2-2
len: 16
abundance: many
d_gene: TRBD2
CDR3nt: TGTGCCAGCAGCTGGGGACTAGCGGGGACCACCGGGGAGCTGTTTTTT
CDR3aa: CASSWGLAGTTGELFF

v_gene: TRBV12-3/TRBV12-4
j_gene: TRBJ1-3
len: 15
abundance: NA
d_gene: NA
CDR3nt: TGTGCCAGCAGTTTACCTTCCGGGCATGGAAACACCATATATTTT
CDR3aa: CASSLPSGHGNTIYF

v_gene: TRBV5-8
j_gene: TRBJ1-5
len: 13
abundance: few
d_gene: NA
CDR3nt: TGTGCCAGCAGCTTGCCCAGCAATCAGCCCCAGCATTTT
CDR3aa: CASSLPSNQPQHF

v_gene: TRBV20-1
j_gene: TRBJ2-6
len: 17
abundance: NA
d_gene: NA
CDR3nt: TGCAGTGCTAGGGTAGGGACATCTAGGACAGGGGCCAACGTCCTGACTTTC
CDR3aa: CSARVGTSRTGANVLTF

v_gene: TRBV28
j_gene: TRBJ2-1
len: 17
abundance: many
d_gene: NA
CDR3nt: TGTGCCAGCAGTTTAGTCGGACACCAGTTAGCCGACAATGAGCAGTTCTTC
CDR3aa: CASSLVGHQLADNEQFF

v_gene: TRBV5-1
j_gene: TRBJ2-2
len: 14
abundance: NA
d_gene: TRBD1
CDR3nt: TGCGCCAGCAGCGTAACAGGGGGTGCCGGGGAGCTGTTTTTT
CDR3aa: CASSVTGGAGELFF

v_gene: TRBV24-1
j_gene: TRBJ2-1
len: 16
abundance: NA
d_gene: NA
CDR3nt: TGTGCCACCAGTGATCGCCGAAGGACTACAGACAATGAGCAGTTCTTC
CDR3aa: CATSDRRRTTDNEQFF

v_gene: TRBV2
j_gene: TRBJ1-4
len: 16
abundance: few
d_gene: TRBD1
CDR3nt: TGTGCCAGCAGGCCGATGCCGGGACAGGCTCAAGGAGGACTGTTTTTT
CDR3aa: CASRPMPGQAQGGLFF

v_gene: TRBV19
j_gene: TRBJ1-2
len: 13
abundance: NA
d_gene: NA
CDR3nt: TGTGCCAGTAGTATAGACCCCGCCCAGGGCTACACCTTC
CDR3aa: CASSIDPAQGYTF

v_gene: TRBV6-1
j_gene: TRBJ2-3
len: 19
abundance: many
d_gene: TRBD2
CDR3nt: TGTGCCAGCAGTGGACCGGGACTAGCGGGGCGGTCTAGCACAGATACGCAGTATTTT
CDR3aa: CASSGPGLAGRSSTDTQYF

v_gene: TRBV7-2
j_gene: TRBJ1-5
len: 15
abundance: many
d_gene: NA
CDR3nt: TGTGCCAGCAGCTTAGTGGGTAGGGGAAATCAGCCCCAGCATTTT
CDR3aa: CASSLVGRGNQPQHF

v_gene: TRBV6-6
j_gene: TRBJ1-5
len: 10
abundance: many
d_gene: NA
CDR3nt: TGTGCCAGCAGTTCGCAGCCCCAGCATTTT
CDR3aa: CASSSQPQHF

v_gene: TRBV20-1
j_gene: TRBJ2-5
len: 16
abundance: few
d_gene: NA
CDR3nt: TGCAGTGCTAGAGTTAAGTACCGGACAGACCAAGAGACCCAGTACTTC
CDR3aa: CSARVKYRTDQETQYF

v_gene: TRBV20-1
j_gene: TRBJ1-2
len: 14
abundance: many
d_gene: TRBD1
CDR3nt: TGCAGTGCTAGAGATCCTACAGGGGGCATTGGCTACACCTTC
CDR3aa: CSARDPTGGIGYTF

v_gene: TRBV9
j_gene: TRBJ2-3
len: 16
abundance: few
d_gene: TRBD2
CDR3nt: TGTGCCAGCAGCGTCTCTAGCGGGAGGGTTACAGATACGCAGTATTTT
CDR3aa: CASSVSSGRVTDTQYF

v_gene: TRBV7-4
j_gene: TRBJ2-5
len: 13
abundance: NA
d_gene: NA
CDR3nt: TGTGCCAGCAGCTTAATCACCGAAGAGACCCAGTACTTC
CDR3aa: CASSLITEETQYF

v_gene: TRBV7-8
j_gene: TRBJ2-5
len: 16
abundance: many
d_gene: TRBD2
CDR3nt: TGTGCCAGCAGCCCATCGGGACTAGCGGGAGTTGAGACCCAGTACTTC
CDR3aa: CASSPSGLAGVETQYF

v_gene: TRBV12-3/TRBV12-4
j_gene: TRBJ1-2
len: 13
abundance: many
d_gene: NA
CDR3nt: TGTGCCAGCAGTTTAGAGTGGAACTATGGCTACACCTTC
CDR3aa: CASSLEWNYGYTF

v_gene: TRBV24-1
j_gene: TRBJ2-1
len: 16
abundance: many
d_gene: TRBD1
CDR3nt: TGTGCCACCAGTGATCGTTCGACAGGGAGTTCAGGTGAGCAGTTCTTC
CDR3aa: CATSDRSTGSSGEQFF